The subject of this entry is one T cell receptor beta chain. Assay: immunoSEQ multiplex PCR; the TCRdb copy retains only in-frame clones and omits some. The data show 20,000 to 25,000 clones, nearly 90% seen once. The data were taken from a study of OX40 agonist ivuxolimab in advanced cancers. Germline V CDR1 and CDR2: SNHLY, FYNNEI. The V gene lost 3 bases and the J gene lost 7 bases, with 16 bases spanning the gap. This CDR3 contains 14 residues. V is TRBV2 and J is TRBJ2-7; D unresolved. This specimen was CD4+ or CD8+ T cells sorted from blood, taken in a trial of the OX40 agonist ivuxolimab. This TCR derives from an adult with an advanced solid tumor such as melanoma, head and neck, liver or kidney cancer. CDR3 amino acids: CASSEFSSHLEQYF. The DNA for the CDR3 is TGTGCCAGCAGTGAGTTTAGTTCACATTTAGAGCAGTACTTC.